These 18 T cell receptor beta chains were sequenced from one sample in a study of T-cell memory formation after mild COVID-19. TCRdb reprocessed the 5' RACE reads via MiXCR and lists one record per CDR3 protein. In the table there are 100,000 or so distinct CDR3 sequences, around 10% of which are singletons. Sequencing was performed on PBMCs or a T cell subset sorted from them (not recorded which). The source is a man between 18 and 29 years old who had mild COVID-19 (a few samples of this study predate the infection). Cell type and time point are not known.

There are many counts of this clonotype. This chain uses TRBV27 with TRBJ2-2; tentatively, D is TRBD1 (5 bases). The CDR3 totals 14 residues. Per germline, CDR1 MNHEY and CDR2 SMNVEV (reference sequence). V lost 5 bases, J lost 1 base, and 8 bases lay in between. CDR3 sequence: CASSEDRNTGELFF. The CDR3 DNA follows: TGTGCCAGCAGTGAAGACAGGAACACCGGGGAGCTGTTTTTT.

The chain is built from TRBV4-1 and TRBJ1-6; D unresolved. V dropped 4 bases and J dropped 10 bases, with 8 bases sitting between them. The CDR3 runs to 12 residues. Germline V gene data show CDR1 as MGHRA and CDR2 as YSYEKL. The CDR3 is CASSPEGSPLHF. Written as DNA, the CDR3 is TGCGCCAGCAGCCCGGAGGGATCACCCCTCCACTTT.

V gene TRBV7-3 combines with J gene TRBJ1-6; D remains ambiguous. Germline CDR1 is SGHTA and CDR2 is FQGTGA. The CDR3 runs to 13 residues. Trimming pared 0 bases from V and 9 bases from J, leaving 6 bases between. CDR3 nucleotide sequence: TGTGCCAGCAGCTTAACGGGGTCTTCACCCCTCCACTTT. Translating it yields CASSLTGSSPLHF.

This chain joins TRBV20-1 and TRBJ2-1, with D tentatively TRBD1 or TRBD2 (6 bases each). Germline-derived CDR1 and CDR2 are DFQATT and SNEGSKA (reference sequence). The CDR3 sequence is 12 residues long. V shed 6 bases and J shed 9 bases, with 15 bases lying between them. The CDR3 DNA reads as TGCAGTGCCAAGGGGGGTGTGAGTGAGCAGTTCTTC. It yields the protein CSAKGGVSEQFF.

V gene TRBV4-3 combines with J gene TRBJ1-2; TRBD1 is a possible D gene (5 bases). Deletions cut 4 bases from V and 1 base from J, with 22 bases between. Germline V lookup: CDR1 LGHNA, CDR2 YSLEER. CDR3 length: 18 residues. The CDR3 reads CASSLRWTLPQGNYGYTF. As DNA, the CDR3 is TGCGCCAGCAGCCTCAGGTGGACACTTCCCCAGGGTAACTATGGCTACACCTTC.

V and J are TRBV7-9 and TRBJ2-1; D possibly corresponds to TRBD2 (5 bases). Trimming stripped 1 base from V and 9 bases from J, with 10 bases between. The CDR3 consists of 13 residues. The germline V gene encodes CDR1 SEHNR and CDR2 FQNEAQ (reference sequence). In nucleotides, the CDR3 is TGTGCCAGCAGCTTAGGGGCGGGCGGTGAGCAGTTCTTC. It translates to CASSLGAGGEQFF.

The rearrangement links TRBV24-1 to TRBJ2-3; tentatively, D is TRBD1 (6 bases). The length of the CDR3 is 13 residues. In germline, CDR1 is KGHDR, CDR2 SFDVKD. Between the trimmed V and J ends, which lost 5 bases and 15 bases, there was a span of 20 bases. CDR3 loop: CATSVEDRRHLYF. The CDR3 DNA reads TGTGCCACCAGTGTAGAAGACAGGCGGCACCTTTATTTT.

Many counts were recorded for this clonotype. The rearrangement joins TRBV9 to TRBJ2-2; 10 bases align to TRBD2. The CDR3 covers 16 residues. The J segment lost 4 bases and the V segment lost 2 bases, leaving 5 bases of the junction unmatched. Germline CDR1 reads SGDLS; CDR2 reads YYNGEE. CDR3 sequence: CASSVSSGGSTGELFF. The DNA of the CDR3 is TGTGCCAGCAGCGTCAGTAGCGGGGGGAGCACCGGGGAGCTGTTTTTT.

As DNA, the CDR3 is TGCAGCGTTCGGGAGGGCTACGAGCAGTACGTC. Translation gives CSVREGYEQYV. V and J are TRBV29-1 and TRBJ2-7; 8 positions agree with TRBD2. Per germline, CDR1 SQVTM and CDR2 ANQGSEA. V lost 5 bases, J lost 3 bases, and 0 bases stayed unmatched. This CDR3 contains 11 residues.

The CDR3 region has the DNA TGTGCCAGCAGTTTAGAGCGGGGGGCTCCCTTCAACAATGAGCAGTTCTTC. It specifies CASSLERGAPFNNEQFF. The chain combines TRBV28 with TRBJ2-1; 9 bases line up with TRBD2. The V gene's germline CDR1 is MDHEN and CDR2 SYDVKM. This CDR3 has 17 residues. J was trimmed by 5 bases and V by 2 bases; bases with no gene match: 10.

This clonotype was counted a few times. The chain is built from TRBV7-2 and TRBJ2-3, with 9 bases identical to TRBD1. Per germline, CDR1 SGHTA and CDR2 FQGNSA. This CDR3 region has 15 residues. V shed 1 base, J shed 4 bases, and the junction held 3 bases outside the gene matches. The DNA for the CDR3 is TGTGCCAGCAGCTTAGGTACAGGGGGCGCAGATACGCAGTATTTT. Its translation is CASSLGTGGADTQYF.

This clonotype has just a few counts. CDR3 loop: CSPGLAGGEYQETQYF. CDR3 coding DNA: TGCAGCCCGGGGCTAGCGGGGGGAGAGTACCAAGAGACCCAGTACTTC. V and J are TRBV20-1 and TRBJ2-5; 11 nucleotides agree with TRBD2. Germline-derived CDR1 and CDR2 are DFQATT and SNEGSKA (reference sequence). There are 16 residues in the CDR3.

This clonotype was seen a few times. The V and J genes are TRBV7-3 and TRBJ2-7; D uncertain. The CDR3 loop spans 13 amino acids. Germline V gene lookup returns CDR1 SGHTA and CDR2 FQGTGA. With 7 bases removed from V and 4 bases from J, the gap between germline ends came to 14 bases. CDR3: CASIPPAIYEQYV. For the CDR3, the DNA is TGTGCCAGCATCCCGCCCGCGATTTACGAGCAGTACGTC.

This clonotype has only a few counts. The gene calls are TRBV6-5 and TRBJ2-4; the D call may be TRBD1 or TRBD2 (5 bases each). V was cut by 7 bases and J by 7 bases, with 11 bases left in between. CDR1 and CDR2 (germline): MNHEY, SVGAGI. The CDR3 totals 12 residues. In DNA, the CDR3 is TGTGCCAGCATCGGGGACCTCAACATTCAGTACTTC. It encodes CASIGDLNIQYF.

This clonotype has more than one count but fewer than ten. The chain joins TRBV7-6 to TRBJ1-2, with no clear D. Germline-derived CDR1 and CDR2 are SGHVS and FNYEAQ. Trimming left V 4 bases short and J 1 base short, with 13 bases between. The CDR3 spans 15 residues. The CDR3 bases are TGTGCCAGCAGCTCGGACCCCGCCAGTAACTATGGCTACACCTTC. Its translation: CASSSDPASNYGYTF.

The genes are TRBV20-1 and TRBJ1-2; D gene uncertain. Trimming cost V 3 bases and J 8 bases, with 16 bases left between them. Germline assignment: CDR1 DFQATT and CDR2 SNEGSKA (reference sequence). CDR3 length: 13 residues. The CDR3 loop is CSARTDEARGYTF. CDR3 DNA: TGCAGTGCTAGGACCGACGAGGCCCGGGGCTACACCTTC.

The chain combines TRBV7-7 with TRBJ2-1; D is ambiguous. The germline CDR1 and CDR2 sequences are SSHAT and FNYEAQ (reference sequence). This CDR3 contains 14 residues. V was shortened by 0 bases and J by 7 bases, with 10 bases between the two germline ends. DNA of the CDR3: TGTGCCAGCAGCTTAGCGCTTACTGGGAATGAGCAGTTCTTC. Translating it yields CASSLALTGNEQFF. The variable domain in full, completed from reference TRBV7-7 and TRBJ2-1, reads GAGVSQSPRYKVTKRGQDVTLRCDPISSHATLYWYQQALGQGPEFLTYFNYEAQPDKSGLPSDRFSAERPEGSISTLTIQRTEQRDSAMYRCASSLALTGNEQFFGPGTRLTVL.

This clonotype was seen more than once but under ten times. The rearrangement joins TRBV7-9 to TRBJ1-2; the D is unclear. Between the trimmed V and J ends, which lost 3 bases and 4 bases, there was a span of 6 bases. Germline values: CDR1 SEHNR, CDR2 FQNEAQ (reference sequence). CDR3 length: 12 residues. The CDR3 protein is CASSLATYGYTF. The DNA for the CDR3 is TGTGCCAGCAGCTTGGCCACCTATGGCTACACCTTC.